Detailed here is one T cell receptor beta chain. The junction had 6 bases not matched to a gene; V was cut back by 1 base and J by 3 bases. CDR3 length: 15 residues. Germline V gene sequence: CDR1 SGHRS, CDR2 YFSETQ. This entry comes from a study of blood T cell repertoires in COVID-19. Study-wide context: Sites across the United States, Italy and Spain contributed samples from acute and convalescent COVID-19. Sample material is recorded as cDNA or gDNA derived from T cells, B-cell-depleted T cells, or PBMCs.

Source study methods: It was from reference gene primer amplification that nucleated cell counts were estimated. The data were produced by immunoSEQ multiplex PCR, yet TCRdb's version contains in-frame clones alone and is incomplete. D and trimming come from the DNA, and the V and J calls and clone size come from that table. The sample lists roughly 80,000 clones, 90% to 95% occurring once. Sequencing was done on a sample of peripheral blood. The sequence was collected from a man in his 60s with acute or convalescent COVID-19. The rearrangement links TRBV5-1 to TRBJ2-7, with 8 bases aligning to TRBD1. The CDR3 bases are TGCGCCAGCAGCTTGACCGGGACAGGAATCTACGAGCAGTACTTC. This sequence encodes CASSLTGTGIYEQYF.